This is a list of T cell receptor beta chains from one sample in a study of control samples from healthy donors and cancer patients. The protocol was immunoSEQ multiplex PCR, while the TCRdb copy is restricted to in-frame clones and leaves out a portion. The profile shows approximately 83,000 clones, 80% to 95% of them singletons. The sequencing input was blood. Every receptor here comes from a woman under 40 in good health. Each CDR3 is given with its conserved first and last residue. D genes are given only for firm matches. Size tells how often a clone was seen (once, few, many) or the class of an expanded clone, and some rows leave it out.

V gene: TRBV7-3; J gene: TRBJ2-1; D gene: NA; clone size: NA; CDR3 DNA: TGTGCCAGCAGCCCTACCCAATACAATGAGCAGTTCTTC; CDR3 protein: CASSPTQYNEQFF
V gene: TRBV19; J gene: TRBJ1-6; D gene: TRBD1; clone size: NA; CDR3 DNA: TGTGCCAGTAGTATAGTTGCGAGACAGGGGGTTTTTTCACCCCTCCACTTT; CDR3 protein: CASSIVARQGVFSPLHF
V gene: TRBV3-1/TRBV3-2; J gene: TRBJ2-2; D gene: NA; clone size: once; CDR3 DNA: TGTGCCAGCAGCCAAGAACAACCCGGGCCCGGGGAGCTGTTTTTT; CDR3 protein: CASSQEQPGPGELFF
V gene: TRBV9; J gene: TRBJ1-3; D gene: NA; clone size: NA; CDR3 DNA: TGTGCCAGCAGCTCCAATGAGATGGCTGGAAACACCATATATTTT; CDR3 protein: CASSSNEMAGNTIYF
V gene: TRBV10-3; J gene: TRBJ2-3; D gene: TRBD2; clone size: NA; CDR3 DNA: TGTGCCATCAGTGGGACCGGGACTAGGGCAGATACGCAGTATTTT; CDR3 protein: CAISGTGTRADTQYF
V gene: TRBV19; J gene: TRBJ2-5; D gene: TRBD2; clone size: once; CDR3 DNA: TGTGCCAGTAGTGCCGGACTAGCGGTGGCCAGAGAGACCCAGTACTTC; CDR3 protein: CASSAGLAVARETQYF
V gene: TRBV28; J gene: TRBJ1-2; D gene: NA; clone size: NA; CDR3 DNA: TGTGCCAGCAGTTTGATCTTCTATGGCTACACCTTC; CDR3 protein: CASSLIFYGYTF
V gene: TRBV3-1/TRBV3-2; J gene: TRBJ1-2; D gene: NA; clone size: NA; CDR3 DNA: TGTGCCAGCAGCGCGTTAGACGGCCTCTATGGCTACACCTTC; CDR3 protein: CASSALDGLYGYTF
V gene: TRBV5-1; J gene: TRBJ2-5; D gene: TRBD2; clone size: NA; CDR3 DNA: TGCGCCAGCAGCTACACAGGGACTAGCACCGAGACCCAGTACTTC; CDR3 protein: CASSYTGTSTETQYF
V gene: TRBV7-9; J gene: TRBJ1-5; D gene: NA; clone size: once; CDR3 DNA: TGTGCCAGCAGCGGGAGGACTCGTAATAGCAATCAGCCCCAGCATTTT; CDR3 protein: CASSGRTRNSNQPQHF
V gene: TRBV18; J gene: TRBJ2-7; D gene: NA; clone size: NA; CDR3 DNA: TGTGCCAGCTCACGCCTGGACCCAGAGATGGGCGAGCAGTACTTC; CDR3 protein: CASSRLDPEMGEQYF
V gene: TRBV30; J gene: TRBJ2-7; D gene: TRBD1; clone size: NA; CDR3 DNA: TGTGCCTCTACCCGGGACAGGGGTGCCGAGCAGTACTTC; CDR3 protein: CASTRDRGAEQYF
V gene: TRBV5-4; J gene: TRBJ2-1; D gene: NA; clone size: NA; CDR3 DNA: TGTGCCAGCAGCTTGGCCATGGTAGGGGTCTCGGGCAATGAGCAGTTCTTC; CDR3 protein: CASSLAMVGVSGNEQFF
V gene: TRBV13; J gene: TRBJ2-1; D gene: NA; clone size: NA; CDR3 DNA: TGTGCCAGCAAGGAGGGCCATGAGCAGTTCTTC; CDR3 protein: CASKEGHEQFF
V gene: TRBV2; J gene: TRBJ1-2; D gene: NA; clone size: NA; CDR3 DNA: TGTGCCAGCAGTGAAGTTCGGGGTAGCTATGGCTACACCTTC; CDR3 protein: CASSEVRGSYGYTF
V gene: TRBV9; J gene: TRBJ2-6; D gene: NA; clone size: NA; CDR3 DNA: TGTGCCAGCAGCGTAGAAGTGGAGGGGGCCAACGTCCTGACTTTC; CDR3 protein: CASSVEVEGANVLTF
V gene: TRBV5-4; J gene: TRBJ2-5; D gene: TRBD2; clone size: NA; CDR3 DNA: TGTGCCAGCAGCTTGTACGGGGGGGCCGTTGAGACCCAGTACTTC; CDR3 protein: CASSLYGGAVETQYF
V gene: TRBV25-1; J gene: TRBJ1-2; D gene: NA; clone size: NA; CDR3 DNA: TGTGCCAGCAGTGAATTTAGCTATGGCTACACCTTC; CDR3 protein: CASSEFSYGYTF
V gene: TRBV5-1; J gene: TRBJ1-3; D gene: NA; clone size: NA; CDR3 DNA: TGCGCCAGCAGCTTGGGATCTGGAAACACCATATATTTT; CDR3 protein: CASSLGSGNTIYF
V gene: TRBV5-1; J gene: TRBJ1-2; D gene: TRBD1; clone size: NA; CDR3 DNA: TGCGCCAGCAGCTCAACCGGACAGGGCTCCTATGGCTACACCTTC; CDR3 protein: CASSSTGQGSYGYTF
V gene: TRBV6-6; J gene: TRBJ2-5; D gene: TRBD2; clone size: NA; CDR3 DNA: TGTGCCAGCGTAGAGGGGGCGGGGGGGACGCAAGAGACCCAGTACTTC; CDR3 protein: CASVEGAGGTQETQYF
V gene: TRBV28; J gene: TRBJ2-5; D gene: TRBD2; clone size: NA; CDR3 DNA: TGTGCCAGCAGCCGTACTAGCGGGGGTGAGACCCAGTACTTC; CDR3 protein: CASSRTSGGETQYF
V gene: TRBV19; J gene: TRBJ1-1; D gene: NA; clone size: few; CDR3 DNA: TGTGCCAGTACCGCGGGTGACAGATCTGAAGCTTTCTTT; CDR3 protein: CASTAGDRSEAFF